Listed below are T cell receptor beta chains from one sample, sequenced in a study of spatial heterogeneity in lung cancer. Each CDR3 protein gets one entry after TCRdb re-called the 5' RACE reads with MiXCR. The table includes around 19,000 distinct CDR3 sequences, under 20% detected once. Sequenced here: PBMCs, sampled at surgery. Receptors originate from a male donor with early-stage non-small cell lung cancer. The CDR3 runs from the conserved cysteine through the conserved F or W. A D gene is named only where the DNA matches it firmly. Size values are once, few and many counts, or a class for expanded clones, and some rows have none.

.	TRBV30	.	TRBJ1-2	CAWSRGRLGYTF	TGTGCCTGGAGTAGGGGCAGGCTAGGCTACACCTTC
.	TRBV20-1	few	TRBJ2-2	CSARDPKNTGELFF	TGCAGTGCTAGAGACCCCAAAAACACCGGGGAGCTGTTTTTT
TRBD2	TRBV19	few	TRBJ2-2	CASRSSGGANTGELFF	TGTGCCAGTAGATCTAGCGGGGGGGCGAACACCGGGGAGCTGTTTTTT
.	TRBV14	few	TRBJ1-1	CASSPLGGGNTEAFF	TGTGCCAGCAGCCCCTTAGGAGGGGGGAACACTGAAGCTTTCTTT
TRBD1	TRBV5-1	.	TRBJ2-7	CASGTGAHEQYF	TGCGCCAGCGGGACAGGGGCCCACGAGCAGTACTTC
.	TRBV6-5	many	TRBJ2-7	CASSPMLGDPYEQYF	TGTGCCAGCAGTCCCATGCTCGGGGACCCCTACGAGCAGTACTTC
TRBD2	TRBV5-1	many	TRBJ2-1	CASSPWTSPLRGEQFF	TGCGCCAGCAGCCCCTGGACTAGCCCTCTACGGGGTGAGCAGTTCTTC
.	TRBV19	many	TRBJ2-1	CASSSGLTNNEQFF	TGTGCCAGTAGTAGCGGACTGACTAACAATGAGCAGTTCTTC
.	TRBV19	few	TRBJ1-1	CASSPPSDMNTEAFF	TGTGCCAGTAGTCCACCGTCGGATATGAACACTGAAGCTTTCTTT
.	TRBV7-2	.	TRBJ2-3	CASSLRAPSTDTQYF	TGTGCCAGCAGCTTAAGGGCACCTAGCACAGATACGCAGTATTTT
TRBD2	TRBV7-7	few	TRBJ2-3	CASSLQAGTDTQYF	TGTGCTAGCAGCTTACAAGCGGGGACAGATACGCAGTATTTT
TRBD1	TRBV27	few	TRBJ2-3	CASKPGTGRTDTQYF	TGTGCCAGCAAACCCGGGACAGGGCGCACAGATACGCAGTATTTT
TRBD1	TRBV7-6	many	TRBJ2-2	CASSSMGQLNTGELFF	TGTGCCAGCAGCTCTATGGGACAGTTGAACACCGGGGAGCTGTTTTTT
TRBD1	TRBV29-1	few	TRBJ2-5	CSVQGQSQYF	TGCAGCGTTCAGGGACAGTCCCAGTACTTC
.	TRBV29-1	.	TRBJ2-5	CSGGESEQETQYF	TGCAGCGGTGGGGAGAGCGAGCAAGAGACCCAGTACTTC
TRBD1	TRBV12-3/TRBV12-4	.	TRBJ2-7	CASSSIRTGPYEQYF	TGTGCCAGCAGCTCCATCAGGACAGGGCCCTACGAGCAGTACTTC
.	TRBV7-9	many	TRBJ1-1	CASSLPIHASTEAFF	TGTGCCAGCAGCTTGCCGATTCACGCTAGCACTGAAGCTTTCTTT
.	TRBV29-1	once	TRBJ2-3	CSVRRGQEDTQYF	TGCAGCGTTCGGAGGGGGCAGGAAGATACGCAGTATTTT
.	TRBV4-2	.	TRBJ2-3	CASSPAASDGDTQYF	TGTGCCAGCAGCCCCGCGGCTAGCGATGGAGATACGCAGTATTTT
TRBD1	TRBV7-9	many	TRBJ1-2	CASSRQGQKIYGYTF	TGTGCCAGCAGCAGACAGGGGCAGAAGATCTATGGCTACACCTTC
TRBD2	TRBV10-2	medium-sized	TRBJ2-1	CASTSGGSYNEQFF	TGCGCCAGCACGAGCGGGGGTTCCTACAATGAGCAGTTCTTC
TRBD1	TRBV19	few	TRBJ2-7	CASSQTGATYEQYF	TGTGCCAGTAGCCAGACAGGGGCGACCTACGAGCAGTACTTC
TRBD2	TRBV11-1	few	TRBJ2-1	CASRPAGGREQFF	TGTGCCAGCAGACCCGCGGGGGGGCGTGAGCAGTTCTTC
.	TRBV7-9	many	TRBJ1-1	CASSDRGGLSEAFF	TGTGCCAGCAGCGATAGAGGGGGGTTGAGTGAAGCTTTCTTT
TRBD1	TRBV7-9	many	TRBJ2-3	CASSLVMRTGGGDTQYF	TGTGCCAGCAGCTTAGTTATGCGAACAGGGGGTGGAGATACGCAGTATTTT
.	TRBV18	.	TRBJ1-1	CASSPLEIRDTEAFF	TGTGCCAGCTCACCACTCGAGATAAGGGACACTGAAGCTTTCTTT
TRBD2	TRBV12-3/TRBV12-4	few	TRBJ2-7	CASSLGTSGEQYF	TGTGCCAGCAGTTTAGGTACTAGCGGCGAGCAGTACTTC
.	TRBV7-2	many	TRBJ1-5	CASSPGGYQPQHF	TGTGCCAGCAGCCCCGGGGGCTATCAGCCCCAGCATTTT
TRBD1	TRBV14	many	TRBJ1-2	CASSHLDRTNYGYTF	TGTGCCAGCAGCCACCTGGACAGGACTAACTATGGCTACACCTTC
.	TRBV3-1	many	TRBJ1-2	CASSPGHRASYGYTF	TGTGCCAGCAGCCCTGGACACCGGGCATCCTATGGCTACACCTTC